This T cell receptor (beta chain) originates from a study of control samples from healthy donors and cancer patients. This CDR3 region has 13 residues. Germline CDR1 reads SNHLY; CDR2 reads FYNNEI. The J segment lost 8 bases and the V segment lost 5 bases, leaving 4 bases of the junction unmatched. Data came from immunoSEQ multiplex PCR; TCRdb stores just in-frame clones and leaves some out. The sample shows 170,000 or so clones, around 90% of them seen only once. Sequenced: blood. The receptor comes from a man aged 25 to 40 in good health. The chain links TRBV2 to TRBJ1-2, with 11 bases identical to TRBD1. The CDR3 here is CASSRTGGKGYTF. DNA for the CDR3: TGTGCCAGCAGTAGGACAGGGGGCAAGGGCTACACCTTC.